These 5 T cell receptor beta chains originate from one sample sequenced in a study of shared T cell receptors in the human thymus. Profiling relied on immunoSEQ multiplex PCR, and the TCRdb table lists in-frame clones only, not all of them. The profile shows some 700,000 clones, 88% of them singletons. In addition, the sample was reused for a study of human thymus T cells.

What was sequenced was thymocytes. The receptor source for this set is a boy under two years old with a congenital heart defect.

As regards this clone: The sample holds other DNA sequences that translate to the same CDR3. V is TRBV27 and J is TRBJ2-7; 9 bases fit TRBD1. The J segment lost 2 bases and the V segment lost 6 bases, leaving 5 bases of the junction unmatched. CDR3 length: 14 residues. The germline CDR1 and CDR2 sequences are MNHEY and SMNVEV (reference sequence). The CDR3 sequence is CASSPGQGTYEQYF. DNA for the CDR3: TGTGCCAGCAGCCCGGGACAGGGTACCTACGAGCAGTACTTC.

CDR3 sequence (DNA): TGTGCCAGCAGTGTTCGGCCTCAGCGGGACTCCTACAATGAGCAGTTCTTC. Protein: CASSVRPQRDSYNEQFF. The rearrangement links TRBV2 to TRBJ2-1, with 7 bases aligning to TRBD2. The V gene's germline CDR1 is SNHLY and CDR2 FYNNEI. V lost 4 bases, J lost 0 bases, and 9 bases stayed unmatched. The CDR3 consists of 17 residues.

The chain couples TRBV9 to TRBJ2-5; maybe TRBD1 (5 bases). Trimming stripped 1 base from V and 0 bases from J, with 10 bases between. This CDR3 spans 15 amino acids. Germline V CDR1 and CDR2: SGDLS, YYNGEE. Here the CDR3 DNA reads TGTGCCAGCAGCGTATCGGGCAGGGACCAAGAGACCCAGTACTTC. Amino acid sequence: CASSVSGRDQETQYF. Based on the CDR3 plus reference TRBV9 and TRBJ2-5, the full variable domain is DSGVTQTPKHLITATGQRVTLRCSPRSGDLSVYWYQQSLDQGLQFLIQYYNGEERAKGNILERFSAQQFPDLHSELNLSSLELGDSALYFCASSVSGRDQETQYFGPGTRLLVL.

CDR3 coding DNA: TGCGCCAGCAGCCAAGATGGTGGCGGCCTAAAAGAGCAGTACTTC. Amino acids: CASSQDGGGLKEQYF. The chain uses TRBV4-3 and TRBJ2-7; the D is unclear. From germline, CDR1 is LGHNA and CDR2 YSLEER. With 0 bases removed from V and 7 bases from J, the gap between germline ends came to 16 bases. There are 15 residues in the CDR3.

The chain joins TRBV7-8 to TRBJ2-1; 13 positions agree with TRBD2. V shed 1 base, J shed 6 bases, and the junction held 6 bases outside the gene matches. The germline CDR1 and CDR2 sequences are SGHVS and FQNEAQ. There are 17 residues in the CDR3. In DNA form, the CDR3 reads TGTGCCAGCAGCTTAGAGAGACTAGCGGGAGGTCGCAATGAGCAGTTCTTC. As protein: CASSLERLAGGRNEQFF.